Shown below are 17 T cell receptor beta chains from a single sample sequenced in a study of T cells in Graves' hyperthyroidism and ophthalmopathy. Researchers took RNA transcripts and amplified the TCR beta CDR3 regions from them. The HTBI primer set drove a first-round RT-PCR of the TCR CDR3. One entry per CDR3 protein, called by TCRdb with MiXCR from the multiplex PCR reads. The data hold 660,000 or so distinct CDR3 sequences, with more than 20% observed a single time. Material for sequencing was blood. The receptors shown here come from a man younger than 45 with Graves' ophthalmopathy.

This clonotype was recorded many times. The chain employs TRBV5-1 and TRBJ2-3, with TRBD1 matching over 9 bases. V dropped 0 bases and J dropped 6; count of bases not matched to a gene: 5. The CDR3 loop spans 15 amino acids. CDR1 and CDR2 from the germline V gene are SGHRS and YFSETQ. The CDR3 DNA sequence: TGCGCCAGCAGCTTGGGACAGGGGGGTATCGATACGCAGTATTTT. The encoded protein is CASSLGQGGIDTQYF.

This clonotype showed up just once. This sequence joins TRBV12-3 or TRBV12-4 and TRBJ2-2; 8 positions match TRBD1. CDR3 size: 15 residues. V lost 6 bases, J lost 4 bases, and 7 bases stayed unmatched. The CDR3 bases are TGTGCCAGCAGCAAAACAGGGGGAGGCACCGGGGAGCTGTTTTTT. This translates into CASSKTGGGTGELFF.

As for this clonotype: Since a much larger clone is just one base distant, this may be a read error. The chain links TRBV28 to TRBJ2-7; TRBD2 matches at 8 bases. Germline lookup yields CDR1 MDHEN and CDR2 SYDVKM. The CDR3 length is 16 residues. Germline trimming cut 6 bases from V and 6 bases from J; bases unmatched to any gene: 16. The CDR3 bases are TGTGCCAGCAGCTTGCTGCCTAACGGGAGGGGGTCCGAGCAGTACTTC. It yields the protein CASSLLPNGRGSEQYF.

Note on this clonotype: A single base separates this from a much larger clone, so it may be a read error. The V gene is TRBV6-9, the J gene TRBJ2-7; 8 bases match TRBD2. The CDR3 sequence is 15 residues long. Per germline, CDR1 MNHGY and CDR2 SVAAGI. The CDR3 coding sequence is TGTGCCAGCAGCCCCGAGGTAGCGGGGCGATACGAGCGGTACTTC. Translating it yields CASSPEVAGRYERYF.

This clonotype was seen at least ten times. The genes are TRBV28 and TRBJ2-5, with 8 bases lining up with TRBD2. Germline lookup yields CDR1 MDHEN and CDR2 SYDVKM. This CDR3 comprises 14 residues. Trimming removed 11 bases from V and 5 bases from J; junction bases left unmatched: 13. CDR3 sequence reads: CASYTGGLGETQYF. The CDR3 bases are TGTGCCTCCTATACGGGAGGGTTGGGCGAGACCCAGTACTTC.

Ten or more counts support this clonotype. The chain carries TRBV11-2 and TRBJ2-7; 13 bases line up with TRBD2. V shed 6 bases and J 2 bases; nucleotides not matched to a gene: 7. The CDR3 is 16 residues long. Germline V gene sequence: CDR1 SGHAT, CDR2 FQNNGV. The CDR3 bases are TGTGCCAGCAGTTCAACCGGGACTAGCGGGACCTACGAGCAGTACTTC. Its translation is CASSSTGTSGTYEQYF.

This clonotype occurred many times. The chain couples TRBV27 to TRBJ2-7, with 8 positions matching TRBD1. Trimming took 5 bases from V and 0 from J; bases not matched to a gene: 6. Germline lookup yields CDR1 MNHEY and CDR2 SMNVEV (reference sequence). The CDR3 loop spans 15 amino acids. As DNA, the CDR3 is TGTGCCAGCAGTCCCACCGGGACAGGCTCCTACGAGCAGTACTTC. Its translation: CASSPTGTGSYEQYF.

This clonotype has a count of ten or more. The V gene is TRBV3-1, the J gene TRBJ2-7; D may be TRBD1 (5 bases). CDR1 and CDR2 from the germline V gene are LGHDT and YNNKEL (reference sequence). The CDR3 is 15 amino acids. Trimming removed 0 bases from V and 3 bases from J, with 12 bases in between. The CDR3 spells CASSQDGRVGYEQYF. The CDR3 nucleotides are TGTGCCAGCAGCCAAGACGGCAGGGTTGGCTACGAGCAGTACTTC.

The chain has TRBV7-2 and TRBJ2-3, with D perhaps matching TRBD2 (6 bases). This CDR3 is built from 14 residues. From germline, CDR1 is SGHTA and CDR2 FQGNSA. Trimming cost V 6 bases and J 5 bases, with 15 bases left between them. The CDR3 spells CASSRGLLGDTQYF. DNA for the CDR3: TGTGCCAGCAGTAGGGGACTCCTCGGAGATACGCAGTATTTT.

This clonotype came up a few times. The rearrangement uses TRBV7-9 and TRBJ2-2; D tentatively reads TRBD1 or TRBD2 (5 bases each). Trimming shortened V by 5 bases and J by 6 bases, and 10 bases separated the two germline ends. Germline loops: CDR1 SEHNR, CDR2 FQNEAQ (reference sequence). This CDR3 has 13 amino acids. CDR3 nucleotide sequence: TGTGCCAGCAGCCCAGAGGGGTCCGGGGAGCTGTTTTTT. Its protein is CASSPEGSGELFF.

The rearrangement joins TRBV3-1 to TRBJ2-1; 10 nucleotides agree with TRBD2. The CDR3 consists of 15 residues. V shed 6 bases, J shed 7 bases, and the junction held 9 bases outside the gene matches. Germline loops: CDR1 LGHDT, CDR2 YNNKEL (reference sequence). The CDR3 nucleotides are TGTGCCAGCAGGTCTCTAGCGGGAGTTAAGAATGAGCAGTTCTTC. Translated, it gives CASRSLAGVKNEQFF.

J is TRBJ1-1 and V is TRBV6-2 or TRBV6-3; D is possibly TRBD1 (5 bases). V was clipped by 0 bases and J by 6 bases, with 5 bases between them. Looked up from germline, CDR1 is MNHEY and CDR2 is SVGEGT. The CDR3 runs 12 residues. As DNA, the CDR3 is TGTGCCAGCAGTTACTCCAGGGCTGAAGCTTTCTTT. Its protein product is CASSYSRAEAFF.

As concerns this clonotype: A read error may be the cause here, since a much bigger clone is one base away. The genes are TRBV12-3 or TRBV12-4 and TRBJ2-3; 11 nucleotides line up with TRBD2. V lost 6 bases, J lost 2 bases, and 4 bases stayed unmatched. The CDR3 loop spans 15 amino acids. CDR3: CASSTLAGDTDTQYF. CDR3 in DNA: TGTGCCAGCAGCACACTAGCGGGAGACACAGATACGCAGTATTTT.

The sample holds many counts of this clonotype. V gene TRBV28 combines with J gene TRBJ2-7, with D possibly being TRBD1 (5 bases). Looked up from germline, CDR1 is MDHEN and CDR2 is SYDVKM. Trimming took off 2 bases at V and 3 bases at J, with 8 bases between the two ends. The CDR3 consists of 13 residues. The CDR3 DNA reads TGTGCCAGCAGTTTAGGCGGACACTACGAGCAGTACTTC. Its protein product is CASSLGGHYEQYF.

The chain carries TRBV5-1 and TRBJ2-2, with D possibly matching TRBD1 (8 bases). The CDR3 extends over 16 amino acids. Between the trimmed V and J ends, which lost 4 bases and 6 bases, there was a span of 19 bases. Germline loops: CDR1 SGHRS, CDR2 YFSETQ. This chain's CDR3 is CASSPGGQAKAGELFF. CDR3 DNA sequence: TGCGCCAGCAGCCCGGGGGGACAGGCTAAAGCCGGGGAGCTGTTTTTT.

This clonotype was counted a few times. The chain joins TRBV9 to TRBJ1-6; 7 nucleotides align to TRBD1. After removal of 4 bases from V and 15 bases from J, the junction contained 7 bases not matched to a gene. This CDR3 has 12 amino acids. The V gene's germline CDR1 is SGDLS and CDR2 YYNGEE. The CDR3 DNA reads TGTGCCAGCAGCTCAAACAGGGGCGACCTCCACTTT. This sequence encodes CASSSNRGDLHF. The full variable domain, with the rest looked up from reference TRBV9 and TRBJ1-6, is DSGVTQTPKHLITATGQRVTLRCSPRSGDLSVYWYQQSLDQGLQFLIQYYNGEERAKGNILERFSAQQFPDLHSELNLSSLELGDSALYFCASSSNRGDLHFGNGTRLTVT.

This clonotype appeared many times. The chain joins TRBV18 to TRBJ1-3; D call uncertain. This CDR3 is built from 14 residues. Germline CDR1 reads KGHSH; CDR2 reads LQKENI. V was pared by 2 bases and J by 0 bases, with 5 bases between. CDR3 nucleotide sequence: TGTGCCAGCTCACCAGGGGTCTCTGGAAACACCATATATTTT. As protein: CASSPGVSGNTIYF. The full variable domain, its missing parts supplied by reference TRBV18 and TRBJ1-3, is NAGVMQNPRHLVRRRGQEARLRCSPMKGHSHVYWYRQLPEEGLKFMVYLQKENIIDESGMPKERFSAEFPKEGPSILRIQQVVRGDSAAYFCASSPGVSGNTIYFGEGSWLTVV.